These 5 T cell receptor beta chains originate from one sample sequenced in a study of blood T cell repertoires in COVID-19. Method: immunoSEQ multiplex PCR; TCRdb's copy keeps in-frame clones and lacks some. The sample carries about 140,000 clones, 88% recorded once. The sequencing sample was made of peripheral blood. Receptor source: a human donor with COVID-19, enrolled during active disease. The donor label of this sample is uncertain.

V and J are TRBV7-9 and TRBJ2-7; 9 nucleotides agree with TRBD1. The germline CDR1 and CDR2 sequences are SEHNR and FQNEAQ (reference sequence). CDR3 size: 14 residues. After removal of 5 bases from V and 5 bases from J, the junction contained 7 bases not matched to a gene. The CDR3 is CASSNADRGDEQYF. CDR3 bases: TGTGCCAGCAGCAATGCGGACAGGGGTGACGAGCAGTACTTC. Combining the CDR3 with reference TRBV7-9 and TRBJ2-7 gives the whole variable domain DTGVSQNPRHKITKRGQNVTFRCDPISEHNRLYWYRQTLGQGPEFLTYFQNEAQLEKSRLLSDRFSAERPKGSFSTLEIQRTEQGDSAMYLCASSNADRGDEQYFGPGTRLTVT.

This clone was counted a single time. The chain uses TRBV6-5 and TRBJ2-7; TRBD2 aligns across 10 bases. The CDR3 contains 15 residues. V shed 7 bases and J 5 bases; nucleotides not matched to a gene: 11. Germline CDR1 reads MNHEY; CDR2 reads SVGAGI. CDR3 bases: TGTGCCAGCACTAGCGGGAGTAGTTTTACTGACGAGCAGTACTTC. This gives the protein CASTSGSSFTDEQYF.

J is TRBJ1-5 and V is TRBV27; D uncertain. The CDR3 runs to 14 residues. From germline, CDR1 is MNHEY and CDR2 SMNVEV (reference sequence). Deletions cut 2 bases from V and 7 bases from J, with 12 bases between. CDR3 protein: CASSLGTDVQPQHF. DNA of the CDR3: TGTGCCAGCAGTTTAGGTACAGACGTCCAGCCCCAGCATTTT.

The V and J genes are TRBV11-2 and TRBJ2-3; maybe TRBD2 (6 bases). The length of the CDR3 is 14 residues. The ends were cut back, 5 bases at V and 2 bases at J, with 11 bases in the middle. Looked up from germline, CDR1 is SGHAT and CDR2 is FQNNGV. CDR3 in DNA: TGTGCCAGCAGCCGCCGGGACTTCACAGATACGCAGTATTTT. Residues: CASSRRDFTDTQYF.

The CDR3 spells CATNTGDRIYGYTF. DNA for the CDR3: TGTGCCACTAACACGGGGGACAGAATCTATGGCTACACCTTC. J is TRBJ1-2 and V is TRBV5-6, with TRBD1 identical over 7 bases. CDR1 is SGHDT, CDR2 YYEEEE, per germline. The CDR3 covers 14 residues. The V segment lost 9 bases and the J segment 4 bases; nucleotides outside the gene matches: 12.